Listed below are T cell receptor beta chains from one sample, sequenced in a study of graft-versus-host responses after intestinal transplantation. Antigens for these TCRs are unknown. The repertoire was sequenced with immunoSEQ multiplex PCR; TCRdb's copy has only in-frame clones and lacks some. The sample records fewer than 120,000 clones, 80% to 95% being singletons. This sample comprised unstimulated CD8+ T cells sorted from spleen or lymph node cells, obtained before intestinal transplant. The source of these receptors is a human donor who received an intestinal transplant. The CDR3 runs from the conserved cysteine through the conserved F or W. The D gene is left open where the match is weak. Clone size is not always given. Where it is, it says once, few, many or a class for expanded clones.

TRBD2	.	TRBJ2-7	TRBV27	TGTGCCAGCAGTTGGACTAGCGGGTACGAGCAGTACTTC	CASSWTSGYEQYF
TRBD1	.	TRBJ2-1	TRBV11-2	TGTGCCAGCAGCTTCAGGGGGTATGAGCAGTTCTTC	CASSFRGYEQFF
TRBD2	once	TRBJ2-7	TRBV6-5	TGTGCCAGCAGTTATAGCGGGGCCTACGAGCAGTACTTC	CASSYSGAYEQYF
.	once	TRBJ2-4	TRBV28	TGTGCCAGCAGTCCTCCGGGCCGCGCCAAAAACATTCAGTACTTC	CASSPPGRAKNIQYF
.	.	TRBJ1-1	TRBV7-9	TGTGCCAGCAGCTCCGGGACGAACACTGAAGCTTTCTTT	CASSSGTNTEAFF
.	.	TRBJ2-2	TRBV6-5	TGTGCCAGCAGTACCACCGGGGAGCTGTTTTTT	CASSTTGELFF
TRBD2	.	TRBJ2-3	TRBV19	TGTGCCAGTAGTTGGGGGCGATCTAGCGGGGCGGATACGCAGTATTTT	CASSWGRSSGADTQYF
.	.	TRBJ1-1	TRBV19	TGTGCCAGTAGTGGCCACGACGCGAACACTGAAGCTTTCTTT	CASSGHDANTEAFF
TRBD2	.	TRBJ2-1	TRBV7-3	TGTGCCAGCAGCTTATCGGGAGGGTGGAATGAGCAGTTCTTC	CASSLSGGWNEQFF
TRBD2	.	TRBJ2-7	TRBV6-1	TGTGCCAGCAGTGCGGGAGGACTACGTGAGCAGTACTTC	CASSAGGLREQYF
TRBD2	once	TRBJ2-2	TRBV13	TGTGCCACCCAGGGCGGGGGAGGATCCGGGGAGCTGTTTTTT	CATQGGGGSGELFF
.	.	TRBJ1-1	TRBV5-1	TGCGCCAGCAGCTCTGATAAGAACACTGAAGCTTTCTTT	CASSSDKNTEAFF
TRBD2	once	TRBJ2-7	TRBV10-2	TGCGCCAGCTGGATTCCCTCTCCGGGAGGTCCCTACGAGCAGTACTTC	CASWIPSPGGPYEQYF
TRBD2	.	TRBJ2-7	TRBV7-9	TGTGCCAGCAGCTTAACTAGCGCGGCCTACGAGCAGTACTTC	CASSLTSAAYEQYF
.	.	TRBJ2-3	TRBV7-9	TGTGCCAGCAGCTTAGGGGGACTGGTAGATACGCAGTATTTT	CASSLGGLVDTQYF
.	.	TRBJ2-7	TRBV19	TGTGCCAGTAGAACGACAGGAGGGGCCTACGAGCAGTACTTC	CASRTTGGAYEQYF
.	.	TRBJ2-2	TRBV19	TGTGCCAGTAGTCCTTCACATGGCACCGGGGAGCTGTTTTTT	CASSPSHGTGELFF
TRBD2	once	TRBJ2-7	TRBV5-1	TGCGCCAGCAGCTTTGTCGCGGGAGGGCTTGAGCAGTACTTC	CASSFVAGGLEQYF
.	.	TRBJ2-3	TRBV6-5	TGTGCCAGCCATACAGGGATCGCAGATACGCAGTATTTT	CASHTGIADTQYF
.	.	TRBJ2-3	TRBV19	TGTGCCAGTGGCTACGGATACACAGATACGCAGTATTTT	CASGYGYTDTQYF
.	once	TRBJ2-7	TRBV7-2	TGTGCCAGCAGCCCAGGGAGGACCTACGAGCAGTACTTC	CASSPGRTYEQYF
.	.	TRBJ2-2	TRBV5-4	TGTGCCAGCAGCTCCGAAACCGGGGAGCTGTTTTTT	CASSSETGELFF
.	few	TRBJ2-7	TRBV4-1	TGCGCCAGCAGCCAAGATCTGGACTTTAGCGGACGCTCCTACGAGCAGTACTTC	CASSQDLDFSGRSYEQYF
TRBD2	.	TRBJ2-3	TRBV7-8	TGTGCCAGCAGCTTTAGCGGGAGGGCCATAGATACGCAGTATTTT	CASSFSGRAIDTQYF
.	once	TRBJ2-1	TRBV27	TGTGCCAGCAGTCCAAGCCCGAGCTCCTACAATGAGCAGTTCTTC	CASSPSPSSYNEQFF
.	once	TRBJ2-1	TRBV27	TGTGCCAGCGCCCAGGGCCAGGCGATGTTAGATGAGCAGTTCTTC	CASAQGQAMLDEQFF
TRBD1	.	TRBJ2-7	TRBV10-2	TGCGCCAGCAGGGCCGGGACAGGAAGCTACGAGCAGTACTTC	CASRAGTGSYEQYF
.	once	TRBJ1-5	TRBV30	TGTGCCTGGGCCAGGGGTTTGAGCAATCAGCCCCAGCATTTT	CAWARGLSNQPQHF
.	.	TRBJ2-7	TRBV27	TGTGCCAGCAGCCTGTCTGGGCTCCAGGGCTACGAGCAGTACTTC	CASSLSGLQGYEQYF
.	.	TRBJ2-7	TRBV18	TGTGCCAGCTCAGCCCCGACGTTCTACGAGCAGTACTTC	CASSAPTFYEQYF
.	.	TRBJ2-7	TRBV5-6	TGTGCCAGCAGCTCAATTACTGGGGGCGGAATCTACGAGCAGTACTTC	CASSSITGGGIYEQYF
TRBD1	.	TRBJ2-6	TRBV6-5	TGTGCCAGCAGTTGGGGTACAGGGGGAACCAACGTCCTGACTTTC	CASSWGTGGTNVLTF
.	.	TRBJ2-2	TRBV4-1	TGCGCCAGCAGCCGATCGGGACTCTCAAGCGCCGGGGAGCTGTTTTTT	CASSRSGLSSAGELFF
.	.	TRBJ1-1	TRBV27	TGTGCCAGCAGTTTATCGCTCGGATACACTGAAGCTTTCTTT	CASSLSLGYTEAFF
.	.	TRBJ2-7	TRBV13	TGTGCCAGCAGCTTAGGCCGGGACTTCTACGAGCAGTACTTC	CASSLGRDFYEQYF
TRBD1	.	TRBJ1-3	TRBV7-9	TGTGCCAGCAGCTTAGCGGGACAGGGAGAAAACACCATATATTTT	CASSLAGQGENTIYF
.	.	TRBJ1-1	TRBV9	TGTGCCAGCAGCGCCGGGACGAGCACTGAAGCTTTCTTT	CASSAGTSTEAFF
.	.	TRBJ2-7	TRBV27	TGTGCCAGCAGTTTAGGTCTAGCCCACTCCTACGAGCAGTACTTC	CASSLGLAHSYEQYF
TRBD2	.	TRBJ2-1	TRBV6-6	TGTGCCAGCAGTGGGGTAGCGGGACCCCCACATGAGCAGTTCTTC	CASSGVAGPPHEQFF
.	.	TRBJ2-3	TRBV7-6	TGTGCCAGCAGCCGCCGCTCTGGCACAGATACGCAGTATTTT	CASSRRSGTDTQYF
.	.	TRBJ1-1	TRBV23-1	TGCGCCAGCAGTCAATCGGGAGGGATGAACACTGAAGCTTTCTTT	CASSQSGGMNTEAFF
.	.	TRBJ1-4	TRBV2	TGTGCCAGCACCGAGGGAGGGGCTGAAAAACTGTTTTTT	CASTEGGAEKLFF
.	.	TRBJ1-4	TRBV29-1	TGCAGCGTGACCGGGACGACCGGAGAACTGTTTTTT	CSVTGTTGELFF
.	.	TRBJ2-3	TRBV30	TGTGCCTGGAGTGTAGGCGCACTACGATCGGATACGCAGTATTTT	CAWSVGALRSDTQYF
.	.	TRBJ2-7	TRBV4-2	TGTGCCAGCAGCCAAGGCGGGAACTACGAGCAGTACTTC	CASSQGGNYEQYF
.	once	TRBJ1-1	TRBV9	TGTGCCAGCAGCTGGGGCAGAAACACTGAAGCTTTCTTT	CASSWGRNTEAFF
.	once	TRBJ2-6	TRBV6-1	TGTGCCAGCAGTGAAGCCCCGGACAGTTCAGCTCATCGCTCTGGGGCCAACGTCCTGACTTTC	CASSEAPDSSAHRSGANVLTF
TRBD1	.	TRBJ1-1	TRBV6-5	TGTGCCAGCAGTTACTCAACAGGGGGTCACACTGAAGCTTTCTTT	CASSYSTGGHTEAFF
.	.	TRBJ1-2	TRBV10-2	TGCGCCAGCAGTGATTTAGTCGGGACGGAATATGGCTACACCTTC	CASSDLVGTEYGYTF
.	.	TRBJ2-7	TRBV6-6	TGTGCCAGCAGTCCGTATCCCTACGAGCAGTACTTC	CASSPYPYEQYF